This T cell receptor (beta chain) was recorded in a study of PD-L1 blockade in urothelial cancer. The wider study: Bladder-origin urothelial cancer in males described about 90% of the 29 patients. Blood was subjected to analysis at 3 weeks (second dose) and 6 weeks following treatment start.

TCRdb keeps only in-frame clones here, not all; method: immunoSEQ multiplex PCR. The table includes 30,000 to 35,000 clones, roughly 84% detected once. Individual patients had between 1 and 8 samples, taken pretreatment and on-treatment. This TCR came from a man between 60 and 75 years old with urothelial cancer. The source material was PBMCs, sampled around atezolizumab (anti-PD-L1) treatment.

CDR3 DNA: TGTGCCAGCAGGGACAGGGCTTCGGCCACCGGGGAGCTGTTTTTT. Residues: CASRDRASATGELFF. The chain has TRBV2 and TRBJ2-2; 8 nucleotides agree with TRBD1. V was clipped by 6 bases and J by 4 bases; unmatched bases: 7. CDR3 size: 15 residues. Germline CDR1 SNHLY, CDR2 FYNNEI.